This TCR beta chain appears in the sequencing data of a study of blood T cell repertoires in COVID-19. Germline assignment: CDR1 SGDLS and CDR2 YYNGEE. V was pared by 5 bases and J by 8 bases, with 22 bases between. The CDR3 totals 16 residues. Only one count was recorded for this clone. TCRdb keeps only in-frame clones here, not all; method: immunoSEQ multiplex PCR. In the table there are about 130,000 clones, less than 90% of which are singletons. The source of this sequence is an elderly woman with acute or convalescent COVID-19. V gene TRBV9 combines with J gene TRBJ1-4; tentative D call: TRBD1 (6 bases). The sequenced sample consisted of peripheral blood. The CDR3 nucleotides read TGTGCCAGCAGTCTTCAGGGGTCAGCAGTCGGCGAAAAACTGTTTTTT. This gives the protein CASSLQGSAVGEKLFF.